The clone carrying this T cell receptor beta chain was recorded a few times. The PCR had 60 Vbeta and 13 Jbeta primers. Clones were sequenced by immunoSEQ multiplex PCR, and TCRdb holds only the in-frame ones, with some missing. The sample carries 85,000 to 120,000 clones, 70% to 80% recorded once. V gave up 8 bases and J gave up 6 bases, with 17 bases separating them. CDR3 length: 14 residues. Germline V gene sequence: CDR1 MNHNS, CDR2 SASEGT. This sample was included in a study of cytomegalovirus exposure and HLA in healthy donors. The sample was PBMCs. The V and J genes are TRBV6-1 and TRBJ2-1; maybe TRBD2 (5 bases). The TCR originated in a female donor in good health and CMV-seronegative. CDR3 in amino acids: CASQTPRATNEQFF. The DNA of the CDR3 is TGTGCCAGCCAGACCCCGCGGGCCACCAATGAGCAGTTCTTC.